This T cell receptor beta chain was recorded in a study of beta chain features in type 1 diabetes. Study-wide results and caveats: The study found moderately but significantly shorter TCRB CDR3s in all four CD4+ subsets of Type 1 diabetes patients.

Germline lookup yields CDR1 MDHEN and CDR2 SYDVKM. The V and J ends lost 4 bases and 3 bases, in that order; junction bases with no gene match: 2. The CDR3 is 14 amino acids. As for this clone: Antigen: not known. Other DNA sequences in this specimen translate into the identical CDR3.

Expressed TCRB transcripts were sequenced after all isolated RNA was converted to cDNA. It was found that naive, central memory and regulatory T cell samples averaged around 3.7 million reads. Data came from immunoSEQ multiplex PCR; TCRdb stores just in-frame clones and leaves some out. The sample holds approximately 250,000 clones, approximately 25% seen once. V is TRBV28 and J is TRBJ2-3, with 9 bases identical to TRBD1. Source material: naive CD4+ T cells from blood. The clonotype comes from a woman aged 25-40 years with type 1 diabetes. The CDR3 nucleotides are TGTGCCAGCAGTTCGGGACAGGGAACAGATACGCAGTATTTT. Its translation is CASSSGQGTDTQYF.